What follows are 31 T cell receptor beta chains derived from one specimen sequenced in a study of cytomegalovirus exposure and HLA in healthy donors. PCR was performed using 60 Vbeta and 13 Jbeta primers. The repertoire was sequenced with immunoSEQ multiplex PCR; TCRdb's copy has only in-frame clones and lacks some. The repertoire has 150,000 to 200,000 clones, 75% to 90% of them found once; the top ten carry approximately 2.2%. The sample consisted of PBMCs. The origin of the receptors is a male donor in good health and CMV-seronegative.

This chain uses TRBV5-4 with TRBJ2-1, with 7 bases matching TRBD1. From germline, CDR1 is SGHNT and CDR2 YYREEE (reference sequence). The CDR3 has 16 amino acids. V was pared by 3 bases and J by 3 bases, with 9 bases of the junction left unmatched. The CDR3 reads CASSSLYRGNYNEQFF. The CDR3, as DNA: TGTGCCAGCAGCTCACTTTACAGGGGTAACTACAATGAGCAGTTCTTC.

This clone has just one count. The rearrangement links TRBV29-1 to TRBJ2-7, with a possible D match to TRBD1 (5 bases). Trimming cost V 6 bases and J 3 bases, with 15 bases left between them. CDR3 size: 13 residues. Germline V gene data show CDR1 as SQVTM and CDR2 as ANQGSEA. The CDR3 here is CSVSPVGVYEQYF. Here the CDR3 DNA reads TGCAGCGTCTCACCTGTAGGGGTCTACGAGCAGTACTTC.

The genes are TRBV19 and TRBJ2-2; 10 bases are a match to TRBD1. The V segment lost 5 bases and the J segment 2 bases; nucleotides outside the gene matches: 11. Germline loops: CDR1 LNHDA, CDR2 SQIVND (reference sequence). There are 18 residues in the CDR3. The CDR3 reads CASSARQGAFRNTGELFF. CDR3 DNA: TGTGCCAGTAGTGCAAGACAGGGGGCATTTCGTAACACCGGGGAGCTGTTTTTT.

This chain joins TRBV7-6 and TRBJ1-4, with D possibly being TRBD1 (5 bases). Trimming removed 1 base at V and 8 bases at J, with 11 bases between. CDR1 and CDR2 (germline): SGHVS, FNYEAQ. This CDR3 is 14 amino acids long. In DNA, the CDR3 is TGTGCCAGCAGCTTAGTCAGGGAAAACGAAAAACTGTTTTTT. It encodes CASSLVRENEKLFF.

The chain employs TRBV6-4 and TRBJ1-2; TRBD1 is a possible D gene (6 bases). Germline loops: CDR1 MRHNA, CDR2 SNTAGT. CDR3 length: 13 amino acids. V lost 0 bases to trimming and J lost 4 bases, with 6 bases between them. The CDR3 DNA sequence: TGTGCCAGCAGTGACTCAGGGGGCTATGGCTACACCTTC. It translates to CASSDSGGYGYTF.

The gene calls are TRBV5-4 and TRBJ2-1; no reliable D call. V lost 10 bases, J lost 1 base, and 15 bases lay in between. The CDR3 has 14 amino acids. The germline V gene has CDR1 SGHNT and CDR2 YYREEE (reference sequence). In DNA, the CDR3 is TGTGCCGTGCCGGGTTCCAATTCCTACAATGAGCAGTTCTTC. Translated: CAVPGSNSYNEQFF.

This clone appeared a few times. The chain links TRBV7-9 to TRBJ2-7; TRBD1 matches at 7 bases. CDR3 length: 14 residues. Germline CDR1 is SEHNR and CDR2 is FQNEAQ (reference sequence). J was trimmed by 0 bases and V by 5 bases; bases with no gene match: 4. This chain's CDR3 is CASSPQGLSYEQYF. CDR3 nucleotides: TGTGCCAGCAGCCCACAGGGGCTCTCCTACGAGCAGTACTTC.

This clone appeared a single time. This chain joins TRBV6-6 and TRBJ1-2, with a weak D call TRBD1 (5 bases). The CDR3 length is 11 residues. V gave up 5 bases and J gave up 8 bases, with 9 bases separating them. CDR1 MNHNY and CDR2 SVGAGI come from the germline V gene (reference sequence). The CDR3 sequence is CASSTGGGYTF. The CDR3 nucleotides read TGTGCCAGCAGTACAGGTGGCGGCTACACCTTC.

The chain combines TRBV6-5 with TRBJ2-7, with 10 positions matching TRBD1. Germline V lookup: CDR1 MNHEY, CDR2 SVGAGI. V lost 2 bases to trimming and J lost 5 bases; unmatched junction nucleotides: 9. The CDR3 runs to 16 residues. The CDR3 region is CASSYGHGTGAHEQYF. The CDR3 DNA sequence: TGTGCCAGCAGTTACGGGCACGGGACAGGGGCCCACGAGCAGTACTTC.

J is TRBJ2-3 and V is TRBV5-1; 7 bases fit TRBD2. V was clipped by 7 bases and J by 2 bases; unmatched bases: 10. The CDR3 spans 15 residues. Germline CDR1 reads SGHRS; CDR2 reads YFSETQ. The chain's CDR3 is CASCCPGGDTDTQYF. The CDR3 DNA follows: TGCGCCAGCTGCTGCCCGGGGGGAGACACAGATACGCAGTATTTT.

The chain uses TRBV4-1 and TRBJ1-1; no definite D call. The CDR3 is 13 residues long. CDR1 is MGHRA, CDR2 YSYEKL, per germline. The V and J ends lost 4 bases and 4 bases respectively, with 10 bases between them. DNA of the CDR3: TGCGCCAGCAGCCGCCTATGGAGCACTGAAGCTTTCTTT. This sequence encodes CASSRLWSTEAFF.

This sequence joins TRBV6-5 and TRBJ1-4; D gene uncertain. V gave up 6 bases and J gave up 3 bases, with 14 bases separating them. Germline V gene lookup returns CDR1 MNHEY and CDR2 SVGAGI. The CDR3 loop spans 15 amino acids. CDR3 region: CASSSREGPNEKLFF. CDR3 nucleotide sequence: TGTGCCAGCAGCTCACGGGAGGGTCCTAATGAAAAACTGTTTTTT.

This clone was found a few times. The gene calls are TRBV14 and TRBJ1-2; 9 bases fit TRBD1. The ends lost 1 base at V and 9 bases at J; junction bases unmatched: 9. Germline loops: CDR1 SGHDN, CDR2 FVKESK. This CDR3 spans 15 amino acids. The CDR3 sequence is CASSQVRGQGISYTF. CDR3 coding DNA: TGTGCCAGCAGCCAAGTGCGGGGACAGGGTATTAGCTACACCTTC.

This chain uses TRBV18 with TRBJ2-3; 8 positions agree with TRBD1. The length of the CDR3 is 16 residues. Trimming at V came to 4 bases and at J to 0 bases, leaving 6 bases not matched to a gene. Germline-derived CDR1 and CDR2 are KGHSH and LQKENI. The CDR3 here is CASSRVRQGSTDTQYF. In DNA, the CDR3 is TGTGCCAGCTCACGAGTCAGACAGGGGAGCACAGATACGCAGTATTTT.

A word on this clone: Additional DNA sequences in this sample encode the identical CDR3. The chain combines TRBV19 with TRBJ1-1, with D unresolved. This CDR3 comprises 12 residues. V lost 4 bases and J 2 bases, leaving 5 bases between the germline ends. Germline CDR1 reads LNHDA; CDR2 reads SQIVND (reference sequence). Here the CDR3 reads CASSKRNTEAFF. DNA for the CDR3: TGTGCCAGTAGTAAGAGAAACACTGAAGCTTTCTTT. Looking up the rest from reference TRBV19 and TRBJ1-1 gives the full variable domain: DGGITQSPKYLFRKEGQNVTLSCEQNLNHDAMYWYRQDPGQGLRLIYYSQIVNDFQKGDIAEGYSVSREKKESFPLTVTSAQKNPTAFYLCASSKRNTEAFFGQGTRLTVV.

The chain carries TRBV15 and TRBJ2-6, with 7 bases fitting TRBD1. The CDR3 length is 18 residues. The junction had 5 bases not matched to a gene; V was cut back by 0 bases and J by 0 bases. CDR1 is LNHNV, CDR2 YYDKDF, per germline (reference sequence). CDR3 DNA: TGTGCCACCAGCAGAGAGAGACGGACAGGCTCTGGGGCCAACGTCCTGACTTTC. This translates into CATSRERRTGSGANVLTF.

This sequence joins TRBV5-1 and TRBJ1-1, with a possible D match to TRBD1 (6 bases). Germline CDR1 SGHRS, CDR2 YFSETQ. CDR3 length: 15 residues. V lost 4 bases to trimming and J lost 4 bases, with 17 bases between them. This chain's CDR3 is CASSTGPRGSTEAFF. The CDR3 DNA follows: TGCGCCAGCAGCACGGGACCGAGGGGGTCCACTGAAGCTTTCTTT.

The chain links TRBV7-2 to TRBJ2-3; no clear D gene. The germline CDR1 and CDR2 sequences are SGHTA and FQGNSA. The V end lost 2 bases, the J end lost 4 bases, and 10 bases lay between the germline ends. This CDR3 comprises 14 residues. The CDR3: CASSLRVSPDTQYF. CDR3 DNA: TGTGCCAGCAGCTTACGTGTTAGCCCAGATACGCAGTATTTT.

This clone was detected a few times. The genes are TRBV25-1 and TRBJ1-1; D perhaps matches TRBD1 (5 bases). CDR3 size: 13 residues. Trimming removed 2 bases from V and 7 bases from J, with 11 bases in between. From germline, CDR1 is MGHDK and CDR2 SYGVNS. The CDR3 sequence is CASSEGGRDEAFF. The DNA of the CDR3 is TGTGCCAGCAGTGAAGGGGGGAGAGATGAAGCTTTCTTT.

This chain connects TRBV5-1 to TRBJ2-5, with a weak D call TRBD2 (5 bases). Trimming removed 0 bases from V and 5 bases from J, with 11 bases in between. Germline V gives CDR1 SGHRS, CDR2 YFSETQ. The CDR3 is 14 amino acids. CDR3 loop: CASSLDSTGETQYF. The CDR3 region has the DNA TGCGCCAGCAGCTTGGACAGTACGGGGGAGACCCAGTACTTC.

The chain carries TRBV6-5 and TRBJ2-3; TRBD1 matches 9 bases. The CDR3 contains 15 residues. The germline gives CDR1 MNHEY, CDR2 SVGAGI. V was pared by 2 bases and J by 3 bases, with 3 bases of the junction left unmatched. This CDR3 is CASSYRTGATDTQYF. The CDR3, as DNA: TGTGCCAGCAGTTACCGGACAGGGGCAACAGATACGCAGTATTTT.

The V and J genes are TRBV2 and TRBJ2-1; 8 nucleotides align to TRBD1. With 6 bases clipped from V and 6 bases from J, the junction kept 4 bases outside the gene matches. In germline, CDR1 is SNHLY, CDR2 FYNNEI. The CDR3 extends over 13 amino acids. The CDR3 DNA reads TGTGCCAGCAGGGAGGGACAGGCCAATGAGCAGTTCTTC. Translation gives CASREGQANEQFF. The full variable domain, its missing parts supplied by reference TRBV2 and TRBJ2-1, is EPEVTQTPSHQVTQMGQEVILRCVPISNHLYFYWYRQILGQKVEFLVSFYNNEISEKSEIFDDQFSVERPDGSNFTLKIRSTKLEDSAMYFCASREGQANEQFFGPGTRLTVL.

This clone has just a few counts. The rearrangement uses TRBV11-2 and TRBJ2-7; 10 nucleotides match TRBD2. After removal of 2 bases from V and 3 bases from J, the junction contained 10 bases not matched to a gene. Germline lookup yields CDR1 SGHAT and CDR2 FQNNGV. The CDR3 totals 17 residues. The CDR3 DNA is TGTGCCAGCAGCTTATGGCCATGGGCTAGCGGGGGCTACGAGCAGTACTTC. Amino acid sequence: CASSLWPWASGGYEQYF.

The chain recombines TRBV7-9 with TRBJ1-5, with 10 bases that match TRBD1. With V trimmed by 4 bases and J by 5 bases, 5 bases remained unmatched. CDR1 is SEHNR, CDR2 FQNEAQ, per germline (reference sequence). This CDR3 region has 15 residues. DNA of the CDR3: TGTGCCAGCAGCTCCAGCGACAGGGGGCATCAGCCCCAGCATTTT. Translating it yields CASSSSDRGHQPQHF.

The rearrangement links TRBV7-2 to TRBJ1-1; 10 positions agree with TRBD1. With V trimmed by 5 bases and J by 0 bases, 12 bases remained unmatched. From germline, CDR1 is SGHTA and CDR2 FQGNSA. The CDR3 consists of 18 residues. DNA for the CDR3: TGTGCCAGCAGCCTCCGACAGGGGGCGTCCCTCATGAACACTGAAGCTTTCTTT. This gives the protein CASSLRQGASLMNTEAFF.

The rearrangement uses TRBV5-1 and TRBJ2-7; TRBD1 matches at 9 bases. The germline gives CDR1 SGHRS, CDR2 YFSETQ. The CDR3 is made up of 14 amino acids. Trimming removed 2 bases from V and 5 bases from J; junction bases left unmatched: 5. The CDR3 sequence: CASSLFGTGNEQYF. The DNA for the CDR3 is TGCGCCAGCAGCTTATTTGGGACAGGGAACGAGCAGTACTTC.

CDR3 amino acids: CASSPYRGPAGGYTF. For the CDR3, the DNA is TGCGCCAGCAGCCCGTACAGGGGCCCTGCTGGTGGCTACACCTTC. V and J are TRBV5-1 and TRBJ1-2, with 7 positions matching TRBD1. Germline loops: CDR1 SGHRS, CDR2 YFSETQ. This CDR3 contains 15 residues. Trimming at V came to 4 bases and at J to 7 bases, leaving 13 bases not matched to a gene.

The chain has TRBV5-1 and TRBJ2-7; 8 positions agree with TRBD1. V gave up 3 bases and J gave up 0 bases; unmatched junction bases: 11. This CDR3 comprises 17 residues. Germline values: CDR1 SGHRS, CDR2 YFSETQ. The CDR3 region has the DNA TGCGCCAGCAGCTCATCCCCGGGACAGGATTTCTCCTACGAGCAGTACTTC. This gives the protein CASSSSPGQDFSYEQYF.

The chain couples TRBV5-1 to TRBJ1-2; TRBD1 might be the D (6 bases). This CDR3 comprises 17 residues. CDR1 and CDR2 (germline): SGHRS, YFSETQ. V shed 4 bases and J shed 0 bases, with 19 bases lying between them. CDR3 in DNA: TGCGCCAGCAGCCCAAATCCCGGGACAAAAGCTAACTATGGCTACACCTTC. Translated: CASSPNPGTKANYGYTF.

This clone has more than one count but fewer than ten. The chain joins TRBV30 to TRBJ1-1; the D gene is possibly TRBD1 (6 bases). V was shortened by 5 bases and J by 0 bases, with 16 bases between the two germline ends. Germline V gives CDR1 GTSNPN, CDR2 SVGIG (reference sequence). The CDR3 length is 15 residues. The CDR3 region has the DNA TGTGCCTGGGCAGAACGACAGGCGTTGAACACTGAAGCTTTCTTT. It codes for CAWAERQALNTEAFF.

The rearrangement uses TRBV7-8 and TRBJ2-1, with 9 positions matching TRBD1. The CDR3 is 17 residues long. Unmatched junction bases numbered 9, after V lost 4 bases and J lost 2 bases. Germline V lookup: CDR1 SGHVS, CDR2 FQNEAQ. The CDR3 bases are TGTGCCAGCAGCTCGACGCGTAGGGACAGGGCCTACAATGAGCAGTTCTTC. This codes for CASSSTRRDRAYNEQFF.